The rows below give T cell receptor beta chains drawn from one sample of a study of cytotoxic CD8 clonotypes in ibrutinib-treated CLL. The protocol was immunoSEQ multiplex PCR, while the TCRdb copy is restricted to in-frame clones and leaves out a portion. The table shows tens of thousands of clones, with around 65% occurring only once. The sample was PBMCs, taken after 12 months of ibrutinib treatment. Receptors originate from a human donor with chronic lymphocytic leukemia. The CDR3 runs from the conserved cysteine through the conserved F or W. A D gene is named only where the DNA matches it firmly.

CDR3 protein,CDR3 length,V gene,D gene,J gene
CASSFTGQAYEQYF,14,TRBV6-5,TRBD1,TRBJ2-7
CASSQEPGLGEKLFF,15,TRBV4-1,-,TRBJ1-4
CASRPPGGDEQYF,13,TRBV5-4,-,TRBJ2-7
CASSLVGGTANEKLFF,16,TRBV7-2,TRBD1,TRBJ1-4
CASSMGESGYTF,12,TRBV19,-,TRBJ1-2
CASSLVAGVDEQFF,14,TRBV11-3,TRBD2,TRBJ2-1
CASKEENYGYTF,12,TRBV6-5,-,TRBJ1-2
CASSMYSRGAFF,12,TRBV19,-,TRBJ1-1
CASSVALAGDQETQYF,16,TRBV9,TRBD2,TRBJ2-5
CASSDSREGARKTQYF,16,TRBV9,-,TRBJ2-5
CASSLGQARPLHF,13,TRBV7-6,-,TRBJ1-6
CASSPLIEAFF,11,TRBV6-1,-,TRBJ1-1
CASSLWGQRNEKLFF,15,TRBV7-6,TRBD1,TRBJ1-4
CASSLISGSYEQYF,14,TRBV5-1,-,TRBJ2-7
CASSTEGRTEAFF,13,TRBV5-4,-,TRBJ1-1
CASSLSVGSSYEQYF,15,TRBV7-2,-,TRBJ2-7
CASRLQAPTYGYTF,14,TRBV11-2,-,TRBJ1-2
CASTGTGGEKLFF,13,TRBV25-1,TRBD1,TRBJ1-4
CASSLTGGYGYTF,13,TRBV4-3,TRBD1,TRBJ1-2
CASSVDGDGNEQFF,14,TRBV9,-,TRBJ2-1
CASRGGQGSSYEQYF,15,TRBV7-2,TRBD1,TRBJ2-7
CASSLGSTGAGTEAFF,16,TRBV5-1,TRBD1,TRBJ1-1
CASSARPHLNEQFF,14,TRBV7-2,-,TRBJ2-1
CAWSRGLAGNYGYTF,15,TRBV30,-,TRBJ1-2
CASTGQGFQPQHF,13,TRBV2,TRBD1,TRBJ1-5
CASSAQGGTQYF,12,TRBV5-4,-,TRBJ2-5
CASSWEKTGDYGYTF,15,TRBV5-5,TRBD1,TRBJ1-2
CASSLSPNTQYF,12,TRBV5-4,-,TRBJ2-3
CASSRNRGSDTQYF,14,TRBV5-1,TRBD1,TRBJ2-3
CASIGQGGSPLHF,13,TRBV6-1,-,TRBJ1-6
CASSLYGSTGELFF,14,TRBV11-3,-,TRBJ2-2
CSASQGLQETQYF,13,TRBV29-1,-,TRBJ2-5
CASSESRAGANVLTF,15,TRBV2,-,TRBJ2-6
CASCASGGGTQYF,13,TRBV6-5,TRBD2,TRBJ2-5
CASSLMSDPLPNYGYTF,17,TRBV5-1,-,TRBJ1-2
CASSQRGQPNTGELFF,16,TRBV4-1,TRBD1,TRBJ2-2
CASSPQTGLWDSPLHF,16,TRBV5-6,-,TRBJ1-6
CASSRDTRNYGYTF,14,TRBV6-1,-,TRBJ1-2
CASSEASDKFIRGYTF,16,TRBV6-1,-,TRBJ1-2
CASSLDRLNTEAFF,14,TRBV7-2,-,TRBJ1-1
CASSLGPSRNGAFF,14,TRBV7-9,-,TRBJ1-1
CASVSGGAWSGANVLTF,17,TRBV19,-,TRBJ2-6
CASSPRIRRGSYEQYF,16,TRBV18,-,TRBJ2-7
CASSVVASTDTQYF,14,TRBV9,-,TRBJ2-3
CASSLDRYGYTF,12,TRBV7-9,-,TRBJ1-2
CSVIGVQETQYF,12,TRBV29-1,-,TRBJ2-5
CASSFWRGETQYF,13,TRBV27,-,TRBJ2-5
CASSLMLSSINYEQYF,16,TRBV7-2,-,TRBJ2-7
CASRPGQDRNTEAFF,15,TRBV19,TRBD1,TRBJ1-1